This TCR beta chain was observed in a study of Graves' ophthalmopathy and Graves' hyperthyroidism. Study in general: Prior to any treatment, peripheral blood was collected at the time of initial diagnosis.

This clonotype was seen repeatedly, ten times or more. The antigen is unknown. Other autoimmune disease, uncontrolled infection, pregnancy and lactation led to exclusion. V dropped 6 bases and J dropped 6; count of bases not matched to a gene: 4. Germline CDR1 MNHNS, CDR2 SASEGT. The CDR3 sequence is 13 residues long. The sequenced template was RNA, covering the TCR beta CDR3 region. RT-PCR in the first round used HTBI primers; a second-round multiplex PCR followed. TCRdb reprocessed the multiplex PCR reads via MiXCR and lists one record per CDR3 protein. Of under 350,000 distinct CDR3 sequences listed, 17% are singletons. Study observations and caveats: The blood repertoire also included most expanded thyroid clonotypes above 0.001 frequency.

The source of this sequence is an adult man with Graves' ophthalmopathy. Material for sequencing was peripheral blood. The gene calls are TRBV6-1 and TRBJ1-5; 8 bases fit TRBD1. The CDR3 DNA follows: TGTGCCAGCAGCACGACAGGGGTTCAGCCCCAGCATTTT. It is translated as CASSTTGVQPQHF.